One and the same sample provided the 23 T cell receptor beta chains below, sequenced in a study of STAT5B mutations in CD4+ large granular lymphocyte leukemia. Here immunoSEQ multiplex PCR was the method, and the copy in TCRdb shows in-frame clones only, minus some. This table holds 30,000 to 40,000 clones, 69% found once. Sequenced material: CD4+ T cells from blood buffy coats. These receptors all come from a human donor in good health.

The chain carries TRBV5-1 and TRBJ2-2; TRBD1 agrees at 7 bases. Germline values: CDR1 SGHRS, CDR2 YFSETQ. The CDR3 has 15 residues. J gave up 6 bases and V 2 bases, and 7 bases lay outside the gene matches. CDR3 in DNA: TGCGCCAGCAGCTTCGACGCAGGGACAGCCGGGGAGCTGTTTTTT. Its translation: CASSFDAGTAGELFF.

The chain is built from TRBV30 and TRBJ2-2, with D possibly TRBD2 on 6 matching bases. The CDR3 contains 14 residues. The germline V and J ends were trimmed by 4 bases and 4 bases, with 13 bases remaining between them. The germline V gene encodes CDR1 GTSNPN and CDR2 SVGIG (reference sequence). The CDR3 DNA sequence: TGTGCCTGGACCTCGGGACTTCTCACCGGGGAGCTGTTTTTT. This codes for CAWTSGLLTGELFF.

The V gene is TRBV28, the J gene TRBJ1-3, with TRBD1 matching over 9 bases. CDR1 is MDHEN, CDR2 SYDVKM, per germline. The CDR3 length is 16 residues. V was clipped by 2 bases and J by 4 bases; unmatched bases: 6. CDR3 sequence (DNA): TGTGCCAGCAGTTTAAACGGACAGGGGCCCGGAAACACCATATATTTT. Amino acid sequence: CASSLNGQGPGNTIYF.

V and J are TRBV9 and TRBJ2-2; no clear D. The CDR3 runs to 15 residues. Germline V CDR1 and CDR2: SGDLS, YYNGEE. V lost 2 bases and J lost 3, with 11 bases in between. The CDR3 sequence: CASSVGPLDTGELFF. The CDR3 DNA reads TGTGCCAGCAGCGTCGGGCCGTTAGACACCGGGGAGCTGTTTTTT. The variable domain in full, with the rest retrieved from reference TRBV9 and TRBJ2-2, is DSGVTQTPKHLITATGQRVTLRCSPRSGDLSVYWYQQSLDQGLQFLIQYYNGEERAKGNILERFSAQQFPDLHSELNLSSLELGDSALYFCASSVGPLDTGELFFGEGSRLTVL.

CDR3 sequence reads: CAWKGIRRRGANVLTF. The CDR3 bases are TGTGCCTGGAAGGGGATTAGACGGAGGGGGGCCAACGTCCTGACTTTC. The chain recombines TRBV30 with TRBJ2-6; either TRBD1 or TRBD2 may fit D (5 bases each). The CDR3 has 16 residues. V lost 4 bases and J lost 4, with 17 bases in between. Germline CDR1 reads GTSNPN; CDR2 reads SVGIG (reference sequence).

The chain carries TRBV7-2 and TRBJ2-5, with 12 bases fitting TRBD2. The ends lost 2 bases at V and 1 base at J; junction bases unmatched: 5. CDR1 is SGHTA and CDR2 is FQGNSA in the germline V gene. CDR3 length: 17 amino acids. The CDR3 loop is CASSLRGLAGTQETQYF. CDR3 coding DNA: TGTGCCAGCAGCTTACGAGGACTAGCGGGGACCCAAGAGACCCAGTACTTC.

This chain joins TRBV7-2 and TRBJ2-2; D is ambiguous. Germline-derived CDR1 and CDR2 are SGHTA and FQGNSA. V shed 2 bases and J shed 4 bases, with 11 bases lying between them. CDR3 length: 15 amino acids. The CDR3 here is CASSLRQAITGELFF. The CDR3 nucleotides are TGTGCCAGCAGCTTAAGGCAGGCGATCACCGGGGAGCTGTTTTTT. The variable domain in full, completed from reference TRBV7-2 and TRBJ2-2, reads GAGVSQSPSNKVTEKGKDVELRCDPISGHTALYWYRQSLGQGLEFLIYFQGNSAPDKSGLPSDRFSAERTGGSVSTLTIQRTQQEDSAVYLCASSLRQAITGELFFGEGSRLTVL.

The chain carries TRBV23-1 and TRBJ2-7; D remains unclear. TRBV23-1 is treated as an ORF (open reading frame) with a function not yet certain. CDR3 length equals 15 residues. Trimming took 8 bases from V and 2 from J, leaving 19 bases between them. The CDR3 DNA reads TGCGCCAGCTGGAACTCCGGGCCGTTCCCCTACGAGCAGTACTTC. The encoded protein is CASWNSGPFPYEQYF.

The J gene is TRBJ1-4, the V gene TRBV30; no firm D call. CDR1 GTSNPN and CDR2 SVGIG come from the germline V gene (reference sequence). V lost 3 bases, J lost 7 bases, and 18 bases lay in between. This CDR3 has 15 amino acids. CDR3 DNA sequence: TGTGCCTGGAGGGTAGCCATCCCGAGCGGTGAAAAACTGTTTTTT. This codes for CAWRVAIPSGEKLFF.

CDR3 protein: CASSQDPGGGETQYF. CDR3 in DNA: TGTGCCAGCAGCCAAGATCCCGGGGGCGGGGAGACCCAGTACTTC. This chain uses TRBV5-5 with TRBJ2-5, with D perhaps matching TRBD1 or TRBD2 (6 bases each). The CDR3 totals 15 residues. V lost 4 bases and J 5 bases, leaving 18 bases between the germline ends. The germline gives CDR1 SGHKS, CDR2 YYEKEE (reference sequence).

The chain links TRBV2 to TRBJ2-7; D call uncertain. V lost 7 bases and J 3 bases, leaving 13 bases between the germline ends. CDR1 and CDR2 (germline): SNHLY, FYNNEI. This CDR3 region has 13 residues. CDR3 coding DNA: TGTGCCAGCATTGGGCAGAGCTTCTACGAGCAGTACTTC. Its protein product is CASIGQSFYEQYF.

V and J are TRBV5-1 and TRBJ2-1, with 9 nucleotides matching TRBD2. CDR1 and CDR2 from the germline V gene are SGHRS and YFSETQ. This CDR3 is built from 16 residues. Trimming at V came to 2 bases and at J to 10 bases, leaving 13 bases not matched to a gene. The CDR3 loop is CASSLSFGGGAEEQFF. DNA for the CDR3: TGCGCCAGCAGCTTAAGTTTCGGCGGGGGGGCCGAGGAGCAGTTCTTC.

Comment on this clone: A junction boundary mismatches the germline segment, possibly from a read error. DNA of the CDR3: TGTGCCAGCAGTAAAGCCGACGGACAGGCGGCTTATGGCTACACCTTC. Encoded protein: CASSKADGQAAYGYTF. This chain links TRBV6-1 with TRBJ1-2; 7 bases align to TRBD1. Germline V gene data show CDR1 as MNHNS and CDR2 as SASEGT. CDR3 size: 16 residues.

The CDR3 loop reads CASSRLGHPYEQYF. The CDR3 DNA reads as TGTGCCAGCAGTCGGCTCGGACACCCCTACGAGCAGTACTTC. The rearrangement uses TRBV28 and TRBJ2-7, with D possibly being TRBD1 (5 bases). The CDR3 contains 14 residues. The germline V and J ends were trimmed by 5 bases and 2 bases, with 13 bases remaining between them. The germline V gene encodes CDR1 MDHEN and CDR2 SYDVKM. Full variable domain (missing parts from reference TRBV28 and TRBJ2-7): DVKVTQSSRYLVKRTGEKVFLECVQDMDHENMFWYRQDPGLGLRLIYFSYDVKMKEKGDIPEGYSVSREKKERFSLILESASTNQTSMYLCASSRLGHPYEQYFGPGTRLTVT.

The chain joins TRBV7-7 to TRBJ2-5; 7 bases are shared with TRBD1. The V gene's germline CDR1 is SSHAT and CDR2 FNYEAQ (reference sequence). This CDR3 is built from 15 residues. Trimming took 1 base from V and 5 from J; bases not matched to a gene: 7. The CDR3, as DNA: TGTGCCAGCAGCTTAGATAGGGGGCCCTGGGAGACCCAGTACTTC. This gives the protein CASSLDRGPWETQYF.

This chain uses TRBV9 with TRBJ1-4, with TRBD1 identical over 7 bases. Germline assignment: CDR1 SGDLS and CDR2 YYNGEE. The CDR3 has 15 residues. V lost 1 base, J lost 4 bases, and 4 bases stayed unmatched. The CDR3 nucleotides read TGTGCCAGCAGCGTATTAGGGGGCGGTAATGAAAAACTGTTTTTT. As protein: CASSVLGGGNEKLFF.

This chain joins TRBV4-2 and TRBJ2-1; D gene unclear. The CDR3 runs to 15 residues. V gave up 0 bases and J gave up 15 bases, with 21 bases separating them. CDR1 LGHNA and CDR2 YNFKEQ come from the germline V gene. The CDR3 protein is CASSQEASRPPNGFF. In DNA form, the CDR3 reads TGTGCCAGCAGCCAAGAAGCCTCCCGACCACCAAACGGGTTCTTC.

This clone was found a few times. This chain joins TRBV27 and TRBJ1-4; D is ambiguous. The ends were cut back, 6 bases at V and 1 base at J, with 12 bases in the middle. Germline CDR1 MNHEY, CDR2 SMNVEV (reference sequence). This CDR3 is 15 amino acids long. CDR3 amino acids: CASRQGSLTNEKLFF. CDR3 in DNA: TGTGCCAGCAGACAAGGGTCTTTAACTAATGAAAAACTGTTTTTT.

This clone has just a few counts. This chain links TRBV6-5 with TRBJ2-2, with D tentatively TRBD2 (7 bases). The germline CDR1 and CDR2 sequences are MNHEY and SVGAGI. This CDR3 region has 15 residues. Trimming stripped 1 base from V and 6 bases from J, with 12 bases between. CDR3 in DNA: TGTGCCAGCAGTTACTGGGGGGGCCGGGCCGGGGAGCTGTTTTTT. Protein product: CASSYWGGRAGELFF.

This clone was picked up a small number of times. This sequence joins TRBV7-9 and TRBJ1-1, with unresolved D. This CDR3 has 13 residues. Trimming left V 3 bases short and J 3 bases short, with 8 bases between. Per the germline V gene, CDR1 is SEHNR and CDR2 is FQNEAQ (reference sequence). The CDR3 reads CASSFGVYTEAFF. The CDR3 coding sequence is TGTGCCAGCAGCTTTGGGGTGTACACTGAAGCTTTCTTT.

This clone has just a few counts. This rearrangement joins TRBV7-2 to TRBJ2-5; perhaps D is TRBD1 or TRBD2 (5 bases each). Trimming removed 4 bases from V and 5 bases from J, with 17 bases in between. This CDR3 has 15 amino acids. Germline V gives CDR1 SGHTA, CDR2 FQGNSA. The CDR3 region is CASSSRGLSRETQYF. CDR3 in DNA: TGTGCCAGCAGCTCTCGGGGCCTTTCCCGTGAGACCCAGTACTTC.

This clone was counted only a few times. This chain uses TRBV11-2 with TRBJ1-4; tentatively, D is TRBD1 (5 bases). Germline loops: CDR1 SGHAT, CDR2 FQNNGV. V lost 5 bases and J lost 6, with 16 bases in between. The CDR3 covers 15 residues. The CDR3: CASSRGVVKDEKLFF. The DNA of the CDR3 is TGTGCCAGCAGCAGGGGAGTAGTAAAGGATGAAAAACTGTTTTTT.

The chain is built from TRBV6-6 and TRBJ1-1; 9 nucleotides agree with TRBD1. The trim removed 7 bases at V and 1 base at J, leaving 7 bases unmatched. CDR1 and CDR2 (germline): MNHNY, SVGAGI (reference sequence). CDR3 length: 15 amino acids. CDR3 DNA sequence: TGTGCCAGCAACAACCGGGACAGGGCGAACACTGAAGCTTTCTTT. Its translation: CASNNRDRANTEAFF.